The source of this T cell receptor (beta chain) is a study of blood T cell repertoires in COVID-19. Looking at the study overall: From the United States, Italy and Spain came samples of acute and convalescent COVID-19. T cells, B-cell-depleted T cells, or PBMCs provided the cDNA or gDNA that served as material.

In the study's own analysis: From reference gene primer amplification, estimates of nucleated cell counts were derived. The assay was immunoSEQ multiplex PCR, and TCRdb's table has in-frame clones only and misses some. D and trimming were read from the DNA, whereas the V and J calls and clone size are those reported in that table. Here the sample spans around 150,000 clones, around four fifths being singletons. This CDR3 spans 13 amino acids. V lost 7 bases and J 6 bases, leaving 15 bases between the germline ends. Germline lookup yields CDR1 SNHLY and CDR2 FYNNEI. The rearrangement joins TRBV2 to TRBJ1-2; possible D gene TRBD1, 6 bases. The sample consisted of peripheral blood. This clonotype was sampled from a woman of 80 years or more with acute or convalescent COVID-19. The CDR3 DNA is TGTGCCAGCACTTTGGGGACAAAAGATGGCTACACCTTC. It specifies CASTLGTKDGYTF.